The sequence of this TCR beta chain was determined in a study of blood T cell repertoires in COVID-19. Profiling relied on immunoSEQ multiplex PCR, and the TCRdb table lists in-frame clones only, not all of them. The sample carries some 55,000 clones, over 90% recorded once. V lost 6 bases, J lost 7 bases, and 13 bases stayed unmatched. The CDR3 extends over 16 amino acids. Germline V gene lookup returns CDR1 MDHEN and CDR2 SYDVKM. The specimen sequenced was peripheral blood. J is TRBJ2-7 and V is TRBV28; 12 bases align to TRBD2. This receptor was identified in a human donor in a cohort sampled during active COVID-19. CDR3 nucleotide sequence: TGTGCCAGCAGCCAGACTAGCGGGAGTAAATCGGGTGAGCAGTACTTC. It specifies CASSQTSGSKSGEQYF.